This entry lists 24 T cell receptor beta chains sequenced from one sample in a study of shared clonotypes between healthy human individuals. The data were produced by immunoSEQ multiplex PCR, yet TCRdb's version contains in-frame clones alone and is incomplete. Of 780,000 or so clones listed, over 55% are singletons. The sequenced material came from memory CD4+ T cells sorted from blood. Subset reported: CD45RA-negative fraction. Source of these receptors: a woman aged 25-40 years in good health.

The chain joins TRBV27 to TRBJ2-2, with TRBD2 matching 7 bases. Trimming took 1 base from V and 5 from J; bases not matched to a gene: 7. CDR1 and CDR2 (germline): MNHEY, SMNVEV (reference sequence). There are 16 residues in the CDR3. CDR3 in amino acids: CASSLFWGSGTGELFF. The CDR3 DNA reads as TGTGCCAGCAGTTTATTCTGGGGTAGCGGGACCGGGGAGCTGTTTTTT.

This chain connects TRBV9 to TRBJ2-5; the match to TRBD2 covers 7 bases. The CDR3 consists of 16 residues. Germline-derived CDR1 and CDR2 are SGDLS and YYNGEE. Trimming took 0 bases from V and 5 from J; bases not matched to a gene: 10. Here the CDR3 DNA reads TGTGCCAGCAGCGTAGGAGGAGGCGGGAGCGGGGAGACCCAGTACTTC. Its protein is CASSVGGGGSGETQYF. Looking up the rest from reference TRBV9 and TRBJ2-5 gives the full variable domain: DSGVTQTPKHLITATGQRVTLRCSPRSGDLSVYWYQQSLDQGLQFLIQYYNGEERAKGNILERFSAQQFPDLHSELNLSSLELGDSALYFCASSVGGGGSGETQYFGPGTRLLVL.

This clone has only one observation. This CDR3 is CATRQGPDTQYF. The CDR3 DNA sequence: TGTGCCACCAGACAGGGGCCAGATACGCAGTATTTT. This chain joins TRBV19 and TRBJ2-3, with 8 bases identical to TRBD1. This CDR3 is built from 12 residues. Germline CDR1 is LNHDA and CDR2 is SQIVND (reference sequence). The J segment lost 4 bases and the V segment lost 10 bases, leaving 4 bases of the junction unmatched.

This chain joins TRBV18 and TRBJ1-1; D is unclear. The CDR3 covers 15 residues. V was cut by 0 bases and J by 1 base, with 9 bases left in between. Per germline, CDR1 KGHSH and CDR2 LQKENI. CDR3 region: CASSPPSVPNTEAFF. The CDR3 DNA reads as TGTGCCAGCTCACCACCATCCGTTCCGAACACTGAAGCTTTCTTT.

V and J are TRBV10-3 and TRBJ2-2; D is unresolved. Trimming stripped 6 bases from V and 2 bases from J, with 10 bases between. CDR3 size: 14 residues. Germline loops: CDR1 ENHRY, CDR2 SYGVKD. CDR3 loop: CAISTGPNTGELFF. CDR3 DNA sequence: TGTGCCATCAGCACCGGACCCAACACCGGGGAGCTGTTTTTT.

Only one count was recorded for this clone. The CDR3 DNA sequence: TGCAGTGCTAGTTGGGGGAATGAGCAGTTCTTC. Amino acid sequence: CSASWGNEQFF. The chain is built from TRBV20-1 and TRBJ2-1, with D perhaps matching TRBD1 or TRBD2 (5 bases each). Looked up from germline, CDR1 is DFQATT and CDR2 is SNEGSKA (reference sequence). CDR3 size: 11 residues. The V end lost 3 bases, the J end lost 7 bases, and 7 bases lay between the germline ends.

The chain uses TRBV5-6 and TRBJ2-1; 7 positions match TRBD1. Germline lookup yields CDR1 SGHDT and CDR2 YYEEEE. Trimming at V came to 4 bases and at J to 2 bases, leaving 6 bases not matched to a gene. The CDR3 is made up of 15 amino acids. Here the CDR3 reads CASSLTGNTYNEQFF. Written as DNA, the CDR3 is TGTGCCAGCAGCCTGACAGGGAATACCTACAATGAGCAGTTCTTC.

The V call is TRBV28, the J call TRBJ1-3; D possibly corresponds to TRBD1 (6 bases). The CDR3 runs to 16 residues. Germline values: CDR1 MDHEN, CDR2 SYDVKM. Trimming stripped 1 base from V and 1 base from J, with 11 bases between. The chain's CDR3 is CASSLYQGWSGNTIYF. CDR3 sequence (DNA): TGTGCCAGCAGTTTATACCAGGGGTGGTCTGGAAACACCATATATTTT.

This CDR3 reads CSAAPGQDYGYTF. In DNA, the CDR3 is TGCAGCGCGGCTCCGGGACAGGACTATGGCTACACCTTC. The chain uses TRBV29-1 and TRBJ1-2; 8 bases are a match to TRBD1. The CDR3 length is 13 residues. The V and J ends lost 7 bases and 3 bases, in that order; junction bases with no gene match: 7. Germline CDR1 SQVTM, CDR2 ANQGSEA.

The chain links TRBV7-9 to TRBJ2-5; D might be TRBD1 or TRBD2, each matching 5 bases. The CDR3 extends over 14 amino acids. Germline-derived CDR1 and CDR2 are SEHNR and FQNEAQ (reference sequence). Trimming cost V 5 bases and J 3 bases, with 13 bases left between them. DNA of the CDR3: TGTGCCAGCAGCCCCCCCGGGACGGAAGAGACCCAGTACTTC. It is translated as CASSPPGTEETQYF.

CDR3 sequence: CASSLDVGATNEKLFF. In nucleotides, the CDR3 is TGCGCCAGCAGCTTGGACGTAGGGGCAACTAATGAAAAACTGTTTTTT. This rearrangement joins TRBV5-1 to TRBJ1-4, with a possible D match to TRBD1 (5 bases). The ends were cut back, 0 bases at V and 0 bases at J, with 9 bases in the middle. The V gene's germline CDR1 is SGHRS and CDR2 YFSETQ. The CDR3 has 16 residues.

The J gene is TRBJ1-6, the V gene TRBV25-1, with 7 bases fitting TRBD1. Germline trimming cut 4 bases from V and 5 bases from J; bases unmatched to any gene: 2. The CDR3 is 14 residues long. Germline V gives CDR1 MGHDK, CDR2 SYGVNS. The CDR3 sequence: CASSGDSHNSPLHF. CDR3 nucleotides: TGTGCCAGCAGTGGGGACAGCCATAATTCACCCCTCCACTTT.

J is TRBJ2-7 and V is TRBV16; TRBD2 aligns across 7 bases. Germline trimming cut 4 bases from V and 6 bases from J; bases unmatched to any gene: 9. Germline CDR1 KGHSY, CDR2 FQNENV. The CDR3 has 14 residues. This chain's CDR3 is CASSLGLDGGEQYF. In DNA form, the CDR3 reads TGTGCCAGCAGCCTTGGACTAGATGGCGGCGAGCAGTACTTC.

The chain has TRBV10-2 and TRBJ1-3, with unresolved D. The V and J ends lost 5 bases and 2 bases respectively, with 13 bases between them. The germline V gene encodes CDR1 WSHSY and CDR2 SAAADI. The CDR3 consists of 15 residues. As DNA, the CDR3 is TGCGCCAGCAGTTTTGGGATGGGGACTGGAAACACCATATATTTT. Translation: CASSFGMGTGNTIYF.

The CDR3 DNA follows: TGTGCCAGCTCACCGCGGGTCACCGGTGAAGCTTTCTTT. Protein: CASSPRVTGEAFF. This sequence joins TRBV18 and TRBJ1-1; D is unresolved. From germline, CDR1 is KGHSH and CDR2 LQKENI. This CDR3 has 13 amino acids. V lost 3 bases and J 7 bases, leaving 12 bases between the germline ends.

With regard to this clone: Different DNA sequences within this sample yield the same CDR3. The chain is built from TRBV5-1 and TRBJ2-2; 10 nucleotides line up with TRBD2. The V gene end was trimmed by 4 bases and the J gene end by 4 bases; junction bases not matched to a gene: 7. In germline, CDR1 is SGHRS, CDR2 YFSETQ. The CDR3 runs 16 residues. The CDR3 nucleotides read TGCGCCAGCAGCCCTCCGGGACTAGCGTCCACCGGGGAGCTGTTTTTT. Its translation: CASSPPGLASTGELFF. Drawing the rest from reference TRBV5-1 and TRBJ2-2, the complete variable domain is KAGVTQTPRYLIKTRGQQVTLSCSPISGHRSVSWYQQTPGQGLQFLFEYFSETQRNKGNFPGRFSGRQFSNSRSEMNVSTLELGDSALYLCASSPPGLASTGELFFGEGSRLTVL.

This chain connects TRBV6-6 to TRBJ1-5; 7 nucleotides match TRBD1. Trimming at V came to 6 bases and at J to 0 bases, leaving 5 bases not matched to a gene. Germline V gene sequence: CDR1 MNHNY, CDR2 SVGAGI (reference sequence). The length of the CDR3 is 15 residues. CDR3 amino acids: CASSQGQYSNQPQHF. The CDR3 DNA follows: TGTGCCAGCAGCCAGGGACAGTATAGCAATCAGCCCCAGCATTTT.

The chain has TRBV4-2 and TRBJ2-7; D is unresolved. This CDR3 has 12 residues. Germline values: CDR1 LGHNA, CDR2 YNFKEQ. V was cut by 0 bases and J by 4 bases, with 4 bases left in between. CDR3: CASSQDRYEQYF. Here the CDR3 DNA reads TGTGCCAGCAGCCAAGATCGATACGAGCAGTACTTC.

This clone appeared once. The chain links TRBV19 to TRBJ1-5; a possible D gene is TRBD1 (5 bases). The CDR3 is 17 residues long. Germline V CDR1 and CDR2: LNHDA, SQIVND (reference sequence). V was shortened by 3 bases and J by 0 bases, with 15 bases between the two germline ends. In DNA, the CDR3 is TGTGCCAGTAGTATTGGGGCGCAGTATCTTAGCAATCAGCCCCAGCATTTT. Translating gives CASSIGAQYLSNQPQHF.

This clone was seen at least ten times. The chain combines TRBV7-6 with TRBJ2-1, with D tentatively TRBD2 (5 bases). Germline V lookup: CDR1 SGHVS, CDR2 FNYEAQ. The CDR3 is 14 amino acids. Trimming cost V 5 bases and J 6 bases, with 14 bases left between them. The CDR3 nucleotides read TGTGCCAGCAGCCGACTATCACTCGGCAATGAGCAGTTCTTC. Its translation: CASSRLSLGNEQFF.

The chain uses TRBV4-2 and TRBJ2-2; the match to TRBD1 covers 7 bases. Trimming removed 4 bases from V and 1 base from J; junction bases left unmatched: 3. The CDR3 sequence is 15 residues long. Germline values: CDR1 LGHNA, CDR2 YNFKEQ. CDR3 protein: CASSPGGGNTGELFF. The CDR3 DNA reads as TGTGCCAGCAGCCCAGGGGGTGGGAACACCGGGGAGCTGTTTTTT.

The chain joins TRBV5-1 to TRBJ2-2, with D possibly TRBD2 on 5 matching bases. Germline values: CDR1 SGHRS, CDR2 YFSETQ. V lost 2 bases and J 5 bases, leaving 13 bases between the germline ends. The CDR3 is 15 amino acids. The CDR3 nucleotides are TGCGCCAGCAGCTTACGAGGGAGTGAGACCGGGGAGCTGTTTTTT. It encodes CASSLRGSETGELFF.

The chain joins TRBV28 to TRBJ2-5; TRBD2 might be the D (6 bases). V was cut by 5 bases and J by 1 base, with 11 bases left in between. There are 14 residues in the CDR3. From germline, CDR1 is MDHEN and CDR2 SYDVKM. CDR3 sequence: CASSPSSVQETQYF. CDR3 DNA: TGTGCCAGCAGTCCCTCTAGCGTCCAAGAGACCCAGTACTTC. Full variable domain (outside the CDR3, taken from reference TRBV28 and TRBJ2-5): DVKVTQSSRYLVKRTGEKVFLECVQDMDHENMFWYRQDPGLGLRLIYFSYDVKMKEKGDIPEGYSVSREKKERFSLILESASTNQTSMYLCASSPSSVQETQYFGPGTRLLVL.

J is TRBJ2-2 and V is TRBV27, with D unclear. The CDR3 is made up of 11 amino acids. The V end was cut by 6 bases, the J end by 7 bases, with 6 bases between. The germline V gene encodes CDR1 MNHEY and CDR2 SMNVEV (reference sequence). This CDR3 is CASRSNGELFF. For the CDR3, the DNA is TGTGCCAGCAGGTCTAACGGGGAGCTGTTTTTT.